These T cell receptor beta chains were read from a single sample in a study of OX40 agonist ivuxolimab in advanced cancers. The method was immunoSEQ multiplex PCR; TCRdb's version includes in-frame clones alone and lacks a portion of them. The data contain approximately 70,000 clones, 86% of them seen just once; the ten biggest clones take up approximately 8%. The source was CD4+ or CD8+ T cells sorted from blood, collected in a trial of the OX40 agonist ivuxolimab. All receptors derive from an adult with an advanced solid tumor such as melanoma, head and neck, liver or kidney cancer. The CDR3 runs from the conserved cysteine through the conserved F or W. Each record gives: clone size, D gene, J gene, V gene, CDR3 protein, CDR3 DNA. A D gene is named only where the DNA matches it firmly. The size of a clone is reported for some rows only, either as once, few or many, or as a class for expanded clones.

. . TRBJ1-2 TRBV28 CASSLGVNGYTF TGTGCCAGCAGTTTAGGGGTTAATGGCTACACCTTC
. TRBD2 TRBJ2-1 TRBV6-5 CASSYPGGQFF TGTGCCAGCAGTTACCCGGGGGGGCAGTTCTTC
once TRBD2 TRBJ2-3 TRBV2 CASSRRAGGSTDTQYF TGTGCCAGCAGTAGGAGGGCGGGGGGAAGCACAGATACGCAGTATTTT
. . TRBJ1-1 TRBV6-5 CASSSPGGANTEAFF TGTGCCAGCAGTTCGCCCGGGGGGGCGAACACTGAAGCTTTCTTT
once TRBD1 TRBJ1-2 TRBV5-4 CASSRTGVNYGYTF TGTGCCAGCAGCCGGACAGGGGTAAACTATGGCTACACCTTC
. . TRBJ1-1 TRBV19 CASMLDWGGTEAFF TGTGCCAGTATGCTAGATTGGGGTGGCACTGAAGCTTTCTTT
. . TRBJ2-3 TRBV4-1 CASSQDIQGPSSPDTQYF TGCGCCAGCAGCCAAGATATCCAGGGGCCCTCAAGCCCAGATACGCAGTATTTT
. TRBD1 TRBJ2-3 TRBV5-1 CASSNGQGTDTQYF TGCGCCAGCAGCAACGGACAGGGAACAGATACGCAGTATTTT
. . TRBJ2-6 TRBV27 CASSLNAGANVLTF TGTGCCAGCAGTCTAAACGCTGGGGCCAACGTCCTGACTTTC
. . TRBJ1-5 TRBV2 CASSELGETQPQHF TGTGCCAGCAGTGAATTGGGTGAGACTCAGCCCCAGCATTTT
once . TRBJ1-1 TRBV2 CASKEGLGSTEAFF TGTGCCAGCAAGGAGGGGTTGGGGAGCACTGAAGCTTTCTTT
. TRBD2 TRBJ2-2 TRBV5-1 CASSLAPRTSVFPGELFF TGCGCCAGCAGCTTGGCCCCTCGAACTAGCGTTTTTCCCGGGGAGCTGTTTTTT
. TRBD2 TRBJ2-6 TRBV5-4 CASSLSQGGGANVLTF TGTGCCAGCAGCTTGTCCCAGGGAGGGGGGGCCAACGTCCTGACTTTC
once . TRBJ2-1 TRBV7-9 CASSPKARYSNEQFF TGTGCCAGCAGCCCAAAAGCCAGATATAGCAATGAGCAGTTCTTC
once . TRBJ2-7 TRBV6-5 CASSYLRDPYEQYF TGTGCCAGCAGTTACCTGAGAGATCCCTACGAGCAGTACTTC
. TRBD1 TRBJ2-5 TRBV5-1 CASSPGQEGETQYF TGCGCCAGCAGCCCGGGACAGGAGGGAGAGACCCAGTACTTC
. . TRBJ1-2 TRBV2 CASLRGTNYGYTF TGTGCCAGTCTTAGGGGGACAAACTATGGCTACACCTTC
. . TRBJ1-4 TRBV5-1 CASSPTRQQNEKLFF TGCGCCAGCAGCCCTACCCGACAGCAAAATGAAAAACTGTTTTTT
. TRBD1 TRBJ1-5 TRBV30 CAWSVRGTGRQPQHF TGTGCCTGGAGTGTACGGGGGACAGGCCGGCAGCCCCAGCATTTT
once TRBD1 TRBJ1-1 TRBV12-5 CASEAAGGTYTEAFF TGTGCTAGTGAAGCAGCAGGGGGCACCTACACTGAAGCTTTCTTT
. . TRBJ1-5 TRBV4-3 CASSPGHQPVPQHF TGCGCCAGCAGTCCCGGACACCAACCGGTGCCCCAGCATTTT
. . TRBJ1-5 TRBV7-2 CASSLVPGEQPQHF TGTGCCAGCAGCTTAGTCCCAGGGGAACAGCCCCAGCATTTT
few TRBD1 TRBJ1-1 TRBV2 CASSDRGMNTEAFF TGTGCCAGCAGCGACAGGGGGATGAACACTGAAGCTTTCTTT
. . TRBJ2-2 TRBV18 CASSPQQGENTGELFF TGTGCCAGCTCACCACAACAGGGTGAGAACACCGGGGAGCTGTTTTTT
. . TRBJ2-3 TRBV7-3 CASSSRTNTDTQYF TGTGCCAGCAGCTCCCGGACCAACACAGATACGCAGTATTTT
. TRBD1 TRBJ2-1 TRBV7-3 CASSPGTEYNEQFF TGTGCCAGCAGCCCCGGGACAGAATACAATGAGCAGTTCTTC
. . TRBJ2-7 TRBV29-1 CSAYGSYEQYF TGCAGCGCTTATGGATCCTACGAGCAGTACTTC
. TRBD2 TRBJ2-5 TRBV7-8 CASSPGLAGGTFQETQYF TGTGCCAGCAGCCCCGGTCTAGCGGGGGGCACATTCCAAGAGACCCAGTACTTC
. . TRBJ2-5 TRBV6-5 CASRIQGNEETQYF TGTGCCAGCAGAATTCAGGGGAACGAAGAGACCCAGTACTTC
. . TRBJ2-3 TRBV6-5 CASSYGGASGDTQYF TGTGCCAGCAGTTACGGCGGGGCCTCAGGGGATACGCAGTATTTT
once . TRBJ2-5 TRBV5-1 CASSTDSPQETQYF TGCGCCAGCAGTACGGACTCGCCCCAGGAGACCCAGTACTTC
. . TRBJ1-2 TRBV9 CASSVGLPPESYGYTF TGTGCCAGCAGCGTGGGACTGCCTCCTGAATCCTATGGCTACACCTTC
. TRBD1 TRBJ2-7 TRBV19 CASGPQGAYEQYF TGTGCCAGTGGGCCTCAGGGGGCTTACGAGCAGTACTTC
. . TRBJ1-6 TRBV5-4 CASSLQGINSPLHF TGTGCCAGCAGCTTGCAGGGTATTAATTCACCCCTCCACTTT
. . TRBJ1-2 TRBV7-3 CASSPAPLEGYTF TGTGCCAGCAGCCCGGCCCCTCTAGAGGGCTACACCTTC
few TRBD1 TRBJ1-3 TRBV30 CAWSVRGTGGRGNTIYF TGTGCCTGGAGTGTACGAGGGACAGGGGGCCGCGGAAACACCATATATTTT
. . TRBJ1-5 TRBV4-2 CASSQDFGGQGQPQHF TGTGCCAGCAGCCAAGATTTCGGAGGGCAGGGCCAGCCCCAGCATTTT
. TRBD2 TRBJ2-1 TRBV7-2 CASSPTSGGNNEQFF TGTGCCAGCAGCCCGACTAGCGGGGGTAACAATGAGCAGTTCTTC
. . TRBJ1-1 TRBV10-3 CAISENPGFNTEAFF TGTGCCATCAGTGAAAACCCGGGGTTCAACACTGAAGCTTTCTTT
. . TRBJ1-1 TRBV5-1 CASKEQGDTEAFF TGCGCCAGCAAAGAACAGGGAGACACTGAAGCTTTCTTT
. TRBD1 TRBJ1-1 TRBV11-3 CASSFPGTGTEAFF TGTGCCAGCAGCTTCCCGGGGACAGGGACCGAAGCTTTCTTT
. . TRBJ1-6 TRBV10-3 CAISLRPGDSPLHF TGTGCCATCAGCCTCCGACCTGGGGATTCACCCCTCCACTTT
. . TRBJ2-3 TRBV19 CASSGRTDTQYF TGTGCCAGTAGCGGACGCACAGATACGCAGTATTTT
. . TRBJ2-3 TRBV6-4 CASSMRASMRGTDTQYF TGTGCCAGCAGTATGCGGGCTAGCATGAGGGGCACAGATACGCAGTATTTT
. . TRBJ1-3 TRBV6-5 CASSYGDLNSGNTIYF TGTGCCAGCAGTTACGGGGACCTTAACTCTGGAAACACCATATATTTT
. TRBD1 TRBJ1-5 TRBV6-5 CASSPDRKGNQLQHF TGTGCCAGCAGTCCGGACAGGAAGGGCAATCAGCTCCAGCATTTT
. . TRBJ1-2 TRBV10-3 CAISESVGGYGYTF TGTGCCATCAGTGAGTCTGTCGGTGGCTATGGCTACACCTTC
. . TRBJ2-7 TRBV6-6 CASSYEKGSYEQYF TGTGCCAGCAGTTACGAGAAGGGTTCCTACGAGCAGTACTTC
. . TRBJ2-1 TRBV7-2 CASSSGGFSYNEQFF TGTGCCAGCAGCTCCGGGGGCTTTTCCTACAATGAGCAGTTCTTC
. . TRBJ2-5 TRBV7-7 CASSLTGPETQYF TGTGCTAGCAGCCTGACGGGGCCCGAGACCCAGTACTTC
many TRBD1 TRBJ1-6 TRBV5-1 CASSLGGQGNSPLHF TGCGCCAGCAGCTTGGGGGGACAGGGGAATTCACCCCTCCACTTT
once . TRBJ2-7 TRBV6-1 CASTSHYYEQYF TGTGCCAGCACTAGCCACTACTACGAGCAGTACTTC
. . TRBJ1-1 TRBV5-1 CASSGSPPTEAFF TGCGCCAGTTCAGGGTCGCCCCCCACTGAAGCTTTCTTT
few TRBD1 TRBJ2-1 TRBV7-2 CASSQRDRVRREQFF TGTGCCAGCAGCCAGCGGGACAGGGTCAGACGGGAGCAGTTCTTC
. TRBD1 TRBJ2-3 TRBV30 CAWNAGGLWGTDTQYF TGTGCCTGGAACGCAGGGGGTCTATGGGGCACAGATACGCAGTATTTT
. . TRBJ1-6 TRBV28 CASWRSPSYNSPLHF TGTGCCTCTTGGAGGAGTCCCTCCTATAATTCACCCCTCCACTTT
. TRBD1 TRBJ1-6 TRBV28 CASGRGGNSPLHF TGTGCCAGCGGCAGGGGGGGCAATTCACCCCTCCACTTT
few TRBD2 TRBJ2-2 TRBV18 CASSPRFGGANTGELFF TGTGCCAGCTCACCACGCTTCGGGGGGGCGAACACCGGGGAGCTGTTTTTT